This T cell receptor beta chain is from a study of T-cell memory formation after mild COVID-19. The table lists this clonotype with many counts. Antigen specificity is unknown. General study results and limits: A subset of responding clones appeared in pre-infection memory, suggesting cross-reactive memory joined.

The CDR3 consists of 17 residues. Losses at the gene ends were 5 bases for V and 0 bases for J; bases not matched to a gene: 9. CDR1 and CDR2 from the germline V gene are SGHAT and FQNNGV. TCRdb fed the 5' RACE reads into MiXCR, producing one record per CDR3 protein. Of fewer than 90,000 distinct CDR3 sequences in the sample, 9.5% to 15% were seen once. The chain combines TRBV11-2 with TRBJ2-3; 9 positions agree with TRBD2. The source is a man aged 18 to 29 who had mild COVID-19 (a few samples of this study predate the infection). Cell type and time point are not known. Sequencing used PBMCs or a T cell subset sorted from them (not recorded which). This CDR3 reads CASSTIAGAESTDTQYF. The CDR3 coding sequence is TGTGCCAGCAGCACGATAGCGGGGGCCGAGAGCACAGATACGCAGTATTTT.